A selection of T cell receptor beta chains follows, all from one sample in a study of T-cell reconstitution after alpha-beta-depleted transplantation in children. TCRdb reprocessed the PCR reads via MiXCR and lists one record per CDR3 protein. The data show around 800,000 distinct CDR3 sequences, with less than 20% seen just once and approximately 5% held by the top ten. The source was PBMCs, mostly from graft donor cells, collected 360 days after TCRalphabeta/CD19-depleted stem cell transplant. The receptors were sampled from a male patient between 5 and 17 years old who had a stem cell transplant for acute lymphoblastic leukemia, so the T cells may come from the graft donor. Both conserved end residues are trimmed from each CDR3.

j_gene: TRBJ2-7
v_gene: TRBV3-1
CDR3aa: ASSNPSRGNYEQY

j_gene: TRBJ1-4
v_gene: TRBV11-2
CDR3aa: ASQGGASANEKLF

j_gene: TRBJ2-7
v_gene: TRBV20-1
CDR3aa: SARSGKSTYEQY

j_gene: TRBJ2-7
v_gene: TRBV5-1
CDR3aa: ASSLPRGAGGNEQY

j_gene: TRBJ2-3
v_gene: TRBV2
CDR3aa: ATSRLARDTDTQY

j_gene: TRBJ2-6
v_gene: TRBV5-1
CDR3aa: ASSLEASGANVLT

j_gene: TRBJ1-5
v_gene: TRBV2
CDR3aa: ASSEGWQPQH

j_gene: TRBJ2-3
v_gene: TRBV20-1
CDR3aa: SARQGSGPTDTQY

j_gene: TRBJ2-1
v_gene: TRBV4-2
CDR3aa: ASSQDYGLAGGGDNEQF

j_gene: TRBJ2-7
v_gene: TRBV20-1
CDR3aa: SASPTSGRSPYEQY

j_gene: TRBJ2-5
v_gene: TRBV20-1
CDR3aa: SARQKQGLGTD

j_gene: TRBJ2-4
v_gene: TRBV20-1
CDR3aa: SARDGLAGLWNIQY

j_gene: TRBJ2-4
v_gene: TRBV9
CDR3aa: ASSIRKY

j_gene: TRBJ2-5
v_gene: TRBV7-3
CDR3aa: ASSPDRGRSKQETQY

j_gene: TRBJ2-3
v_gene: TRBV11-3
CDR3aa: ASSDRGSGITDTQY

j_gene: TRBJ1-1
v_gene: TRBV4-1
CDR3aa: ASSQVQLTYTGDTEAF

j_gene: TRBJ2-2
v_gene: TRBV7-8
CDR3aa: ASSLSGPNTGELF

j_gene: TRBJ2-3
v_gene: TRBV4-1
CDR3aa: ASSPLRQGRTDTQY

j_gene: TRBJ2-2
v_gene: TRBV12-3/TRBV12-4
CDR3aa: ASIRPTGDTGELF

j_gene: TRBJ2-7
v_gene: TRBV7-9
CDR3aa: ASSPTLGTYEQY

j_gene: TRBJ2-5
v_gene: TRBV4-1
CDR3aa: ASSQKGSLY

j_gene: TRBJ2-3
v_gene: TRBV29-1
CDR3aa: SVVPGTALNLPSTDTQY

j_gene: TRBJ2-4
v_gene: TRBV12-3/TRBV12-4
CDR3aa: ASSLAGDLAKNIQY

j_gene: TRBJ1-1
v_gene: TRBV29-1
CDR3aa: SVEDPVKNTEAF

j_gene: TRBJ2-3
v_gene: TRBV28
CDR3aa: ASSYSAGRTDTQY

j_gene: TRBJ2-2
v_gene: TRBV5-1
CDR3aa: ASRGQGPANTGELF

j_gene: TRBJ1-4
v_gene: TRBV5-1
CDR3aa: ASSPATGVREKLF

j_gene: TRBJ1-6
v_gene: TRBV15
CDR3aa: ATSRLESYNSPLH

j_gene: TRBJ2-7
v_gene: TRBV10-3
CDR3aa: AIGAGRPPYEQY

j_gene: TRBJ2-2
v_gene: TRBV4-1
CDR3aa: ASSQLTGSNTGELF

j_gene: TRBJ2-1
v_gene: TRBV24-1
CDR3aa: ATSGTRGTVYNEQF

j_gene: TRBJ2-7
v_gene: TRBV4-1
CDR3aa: ASSQGAGDGSYEQY

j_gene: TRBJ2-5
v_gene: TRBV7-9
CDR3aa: ASSSRNRVWETQY

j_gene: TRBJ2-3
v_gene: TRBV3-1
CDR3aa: ASSQGFIAGGLADTQY

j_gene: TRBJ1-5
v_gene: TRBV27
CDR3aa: ASSRGRNQPQH

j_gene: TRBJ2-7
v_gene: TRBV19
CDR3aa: ASSWTGRGEQY

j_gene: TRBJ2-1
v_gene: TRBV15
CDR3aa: ATSRPAGGTAYNEQF

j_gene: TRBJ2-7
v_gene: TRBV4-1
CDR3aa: ASSRPVGTSEIYEQY

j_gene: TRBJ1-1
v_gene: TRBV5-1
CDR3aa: ASSYGSGVNSEAF

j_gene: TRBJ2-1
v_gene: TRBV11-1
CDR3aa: ASSLNRLYNEQF

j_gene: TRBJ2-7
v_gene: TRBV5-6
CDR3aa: ASSLWSGNGPYEQY

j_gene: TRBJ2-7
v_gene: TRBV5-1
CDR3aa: ASSLAAPSSYEQY

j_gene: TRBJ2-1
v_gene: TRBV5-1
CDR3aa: ASSLGFLEQF

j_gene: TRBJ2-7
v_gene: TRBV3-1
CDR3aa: ASSQDKLAGQSYEQY

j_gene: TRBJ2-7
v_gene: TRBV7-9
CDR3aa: ASSLRIAGGKY

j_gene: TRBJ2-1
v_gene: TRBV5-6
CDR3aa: ASSFRVGHKYNEQF

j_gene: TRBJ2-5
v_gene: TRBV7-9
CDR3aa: ASSLAGQGARETQY

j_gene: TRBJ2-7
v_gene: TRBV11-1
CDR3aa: ASSPQGSGIYYEQY

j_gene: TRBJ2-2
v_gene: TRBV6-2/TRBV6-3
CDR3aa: ATLFGLNTGELF